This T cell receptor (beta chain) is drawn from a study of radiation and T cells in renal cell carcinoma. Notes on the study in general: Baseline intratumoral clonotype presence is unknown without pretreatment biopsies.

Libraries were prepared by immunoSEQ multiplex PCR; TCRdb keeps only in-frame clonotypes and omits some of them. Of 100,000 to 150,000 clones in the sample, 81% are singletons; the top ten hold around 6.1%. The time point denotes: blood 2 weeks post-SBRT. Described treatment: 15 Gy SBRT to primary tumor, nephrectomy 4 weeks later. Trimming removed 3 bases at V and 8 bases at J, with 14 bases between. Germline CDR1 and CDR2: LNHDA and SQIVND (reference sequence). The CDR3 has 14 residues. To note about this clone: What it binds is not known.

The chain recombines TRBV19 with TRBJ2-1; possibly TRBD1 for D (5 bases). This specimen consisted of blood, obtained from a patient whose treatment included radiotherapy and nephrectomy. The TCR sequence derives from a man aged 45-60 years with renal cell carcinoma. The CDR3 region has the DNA TGTGCCAGTAGTATCTGGCAGGGTTTGGATGAGCAGTTCTTC. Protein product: CASSIWQGLDEQFF. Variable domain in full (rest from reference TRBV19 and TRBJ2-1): DGGITQSPKYLFRKEGQNVTLSCEQNLNHDAMYWYRQDPGQGLRLIYYSQIVNDFQKGDIAEGYSVSREKKESFPLTVTSAQKNPTAFYLCASSIWQGLDEQFFGPGTRLTVL.